These 28 T cell receptor beta chains came from one sample sequenced in a study of OX40 agonist ivuxolimab in advanced cancers. The protocol used for the library was the immunoSEQ multiplex PCR assay. The table was pulled from immuneACCESS by TCRdb, which kept in-frame rearrangements only. Such tables lose some clones; where checked, under half of the loss comes from unresolved V genes, and the rest has no known cause. A total of over 75,000 clones appear in this sample, roughly nine tenths of them only once. The ten most abundant clones make up more than 8.5% of the sample. Sequencing used CD4+ or CD8+ T cells sorted from blood, obtained in a trial of the OX40 agonist ivuxolimab. These receptor sequences come from an adult with an advanced solid tumor such as melanoma, head and neck, liver or kidney cancer.

CDR3 in amino acids: CASSPRGTTVNEQFF. The CDR3 coding sequence is TGTGCCAGCTCACCAAGGGGGACTACCGTCAATGAGCAGTTCTTC. This chain links TRBV18 with TRBJ2-1; D possibly corresponds to TRBD2 (7 bases). V was clipped by 2 bases and J by 6 bases, with 14 bases between them. CDR3 length: 15 amino acids. Germline V gene data show CDR1 as KGHSH and CDR2 as LQKENI.

The V gene is TRBV9, the J gene TRBJ2-7; TRBD1 agrees at 11 bases. V gave up 0 bases and J gave up 10 bases; unmatched junction bases: 12. Germline lookup yields CDR1 SGDLS and CDR2 YYNGEE. This CDR3 has 16 amino acids. This CDR3 reads CASSVDGLGQGERQYF. The CDR3 nucleotides read TGTGCCAGCAGCGTAGATGGGTTGGGACAGGGGGAACGCCAGTACTTC.

The rearrangement links TRBV4-1 to TRBJ1-5; perhaps TRBD1 as D (6 bases). Germline CDR1 MGHRA, CDR2 YSYEKL. The CDR3 runs to 17 residues. The ends were cut back, 0 bases at V and 6 bases at J, with 18 bases in the middle. The CDR3 is CASSQDAILQGLQPQHF. The CDR3 nucleotides read TGCGCCAGCAGCCAAGATGCCATATTACAGGGACTTCAGCCCCAGCATTTT.

The rearrangement joins TRBV11-2 to TRBJ2-7, with 11 bases that match TRBD2. The CDR3 loop spans 17 amino acids. Germline assignment: CDR1 SGHAT and CDR2 FQNNGV. V was clipped by 5 bases and J by 3 bases; unmatched bases: 12. The CDR3 spells CASSPHYSGRAYYEQYF. Written as DNA, the CDR3 is TGTGCCAGCAGCCCCCACTATAGCGGGAGGGCCTACTACGAGCAGTACTTC.

The chain carries TRBV5-1 and TRBJ2-3; D is perhaps TRBD1 (5 bases). The CDR3 runs 15 residues. V was trimmed by 0 bases and J by 6 bases, leaving 14 bases between them. Germline CDR1 and CDR2: SGHRS and YFSETQ. CDR3 coding DNA: TGCGCCAGCAGCTTGGTACAGGCCAGCAGGGATACGCAGTATTTT. Amino acid sequence: CASSLVQASRDTQYF.

The chain has TRBV10-1 and TRBJ2-7; D is ambiguous. V lost 9 bases to trimming and J lost 7 bases, with 10 bases between them. CDR1 and CDR2 from the germline V gene are WNHNN and SYGVQD (reference sequence). This CDR3 spans 10 amino acids. The CDR3: CASKRPEQYF. The CDR3 DNA follows: TGCGCCAGTAAGCGACCAGAGCAGTACTTC.

The genes are TRBV28 and TRBJ2-1, with 9 bases matching TRBD2. J lost 16 bases, V lost 5 bases, and 15 bases had no gene match. Germline-derived CDR1 and CDR2 are MDHEN and SYDVKM. This CDR3 contains 14 residues. In DNA, the CDR3 is TGTGCCAGCAGTGCGGGGACTAGCTTTCCCCCTTTATTCTTC. Amino acids: CASSAGTSFPPLFF.

The CDR3: CAWMEAYEQYF. The DNA of the CDR3 is TGTGCCTGGATGGAGGCCTACGAGCAGTACTTC. The V call is TRBV30, the J call TRBJ2-7; possibly TRBD2 for D (5 bases). Germline CDR1 is GTSNPN and CDR2 is SVGIG (reference sequence). Deletions cut 4 bases from V and 2 bases from J, with 6 bases between. The CDR3 sequence is 11 residues long.

The rearrangement links TRBV27 to TRBJ2-2; D not certain. Germline assignment: CDR1 MNHEY and CDR2 SMNVEV (reference sequence). This CDR3 is 15 amino acids long. The germline V and J ends were trimmed by 3 bases and 5 bases, with 13 bases remaining between them. The CDR3 coding sequence is TGTGCCAGCAGTTTGAGCAGGAAGGGTACCGGGGAGCTGTTTTTT. Translating gives CASSLSRKGTGELFF.

The V gene is TRBV5-1, the J gene TRBJ2-7, with D hard to call. V gave up 0 bases and J gave up 7 bases, with 5 bases separating them. CDR1 and CDR2 (germline): SGHRS, YFSETQ. The CDR3 is 11 residues long. This CDR3 is CASSLGGEQYF. CDR3 DNA: TGCGCCAGCAGCTTGGGTGGGGAGCAGTACTTC.

The chain has TRBV19 and TRBJ2-1; 7 nucleotides align to TRBD2. The CDR3 is made up of 15 amino acids. V lost 5 bases, J lost 9 bases, and 13 bases stayed unmatched. The germline CDR1 and CDR2 sequences are LNHDA and SQIVND (reference sequence). The CDR3 DNA is TGTGCCAGTAGTGGAGGACTGGGGGGGGTACGTGAGCAGTTCTTC. Its protein is CASSGGLGGVREQFF.

V is TRBV19 and J is TRBJ2-7, with a weak D call TRBD2 (7 bases). Germline-derived CDR1 and CDR2 are LNHDA and SQIVND (reference sequence). The CDR3 consists of 15 residues. Trimming cost V 5 bases and J 0 bases, with 14 bases left between them. CDR3 nucleotide sequence: TGTGCCAGTAGTGTGGGGGGGGGCCCCTCCTACGAGCAGTACTTC. Its translation: CASSVGGGPSYEQYF.

V and J are TRBV27 and TRBJ2-7, with D possibly being TRBD1 (6 bases). The V gene's germline CDR1 is MNHEY and CDR2 SMNVEV (reference sequence). This CDR3 region has 14 residues. Between the trimmed V and J ends, which lost 8 bases and 2 bases, there was a span of 16 bases. CDR3 sequence: CASRYRDGPYEQYF. CDR3 DNA: TGTGCCAGCCGGTACAGGGACGGCCCCTACGAGCAGTACTTC.

This clone appeared a single time. The chain recombines TRBV27 with TRBJ2-7; no firm D call. Looked up from germline, CDR1 is MNHEY and CDR2 is SMNVEV (reference sequence). This CDR3 region has 13 residues. V was pared by 1 base and J by 3 bases, with 7 bases between. This CDR3 reads CASSLFRFYEQYF. The CDR3 DNA reads as TGTGCCAGCAGTTTATTCAGGTTCTACGAGCAGTACTTC.

The chain joins TRBV7-9 to TRBJ2-5, with D perhaps TRBD2 (6 bases). CDR1 SEHNR and CDR2 FQNEAQ come from the germline V gene (reference sequence). This CDR3 spans 15 amino acids. V lost 1 base to trimming and J lost 1 base, with 10 bases between them. This chain's CDR3 is CASSLERGGQETQYF. CDR3 nucleotide sequence: TGTGCCAGCAGCTTAGAACGGGGAGGCCAAGAGACCCAGTACTTC.

J is TRBJ2-5 and V is TRBV30; tentative D call: TRBD2 (5 bases). V was cut by 1 base and J by 11 bases, with 14 bases left in between. This CDR3 spans 12 amino acids. The germline gives CDR1 GTSNPN, CDR2 SVGIG (reference sequence). The CDR3: CAWSAPGGRQYF. As DNA, the CDR3 is TGTGCCTGGAGTGCCCCCGGCGGGCGACAGTACTTC.

This clone was seen just once. The CDR3 bases are TGCGCCAGCAGCTACCTAGCGGGAGGGCCAATTGAGCAGTTCTTC. Translation gives CASSYLAGGPIEQFF. The chain links TRBV5-1 to TRBJ2-1; 12 bases align to TRBD2. Per the germline V gene, CDR1 is SGHRS and CDR2 is YFSETQ. This CDR3 spans 15 amino acids. V trimming: 3 bases; J trimming: 9 bases; junction bases outside the gene matches: 7. Full variable domain (rest looked up from reference TRBV5-1 and TRBJ2-1): KAGVTQTPRYLIKTRGQQVTLSCSPISGHRSVSWYQQTPGQGLQFLFEYFSETQRNKGNFPGRFSGRQFSNSRSEMNVSTLELGDSALYLCASSYLAGGPIEQFFGPGTRLTVL.

The chain links TRBV6-6 to TRBJ1-4; unclear D gene. Per the germline V gene, CDR1 is MNHNY and CDR2 is SVGAGI (reference sequence). The CDR3 is made up of 15 amino acids. With 0 bases removed from V and 8 bases from J, the gap between germline ends came to 13 bases. CDR3 coding DNA: TGTGCCAGCAGTTACTCGGGCGGAATCGGCGAAAAACTGTTTTTT. Translated: CASSYSGGIGEKLFF.

The V gene is TRBV6-6, the J gene TRBJ2-7; no firm D call. Trimming took 2 bases from V and 3 from J, leaving 11 bases between them. Germline assignment: CDR1 MNHNY and CDR2 SVGAGI (reference sequence). The CDR3 spans 14 residues. The CDR3 coding sequence is TGTGCCAGCAGTTACAACCAGGATCACTACGAGCAGTACTTC. Translated: CASSYNQDHYEQYF.

The count of this clone is one. The chain has TRBV7-9 and TRBJ2-7; 7 bases line up with TRBD2. The junction had 6 bases not matched to a gene; V was cut back by 1 base and J by 3 bases. Germline assignment: CDR1 SEHNR and CDR2 FQNEAQ (reference sequence). The CDR3 is 15 residues long. CDR3 sequence reads: CASSLGSGLSYEQYF. CDR3 nucleotide sequence: TGTGCCAGCAGCTTAGGGTCGGGACTAAGCTACGAGCAGTACTTC. The full variable domain, rest sourced from reference TRBV7-9 and TRBJ2-7, is DTGVSQNPRHKITKRGQNVTFRCDPISEHNRLYWYRQTLGQGPEFLTYFQNEAQLEKSRLLSDRFSAERPKGSFSTLEIQRTEQGDSAMYLCASSLGSGLSYEQYFGPGTRLTVT.

A single count supports this clone. The V call is TRBV4-2, the J call TRBJ1-5, with TRBD1 matching over 8 bases. Germline CDR1 reads LGHNA; CDR2 reads YNFKEQ. The CDR3 is 15 residues long. V lost 6 bases and J lost 3; bases outside the gene matches: 7. DNA for the CDR3: TGTGCCAGCAGTCAGGGACAGGATATCAATCAGCCCCAGCATTTT. Residues: CASSQGQDINQPQHF.

The chain is built from TRBV7-8 and TRBJ2-1, with D possibly called TRBD1 or TRBD2 (5 bases each). The V end lost 5 bases, the J end lost 4 bases, and 15 bases lay between the germline ends. The CDR3 is 15 amino acids. CDR1 and CDR2 from the germline V gene are SGHVS and FQNEAQ. CDR3 DNA: TGTGCCAGCAGCACGACCGGGACCACATACAATGAGCAGTTCTTC. It encodes CASSTTGTTYNEQFF.

The rearrangement links TRBV21-1 to TRBJ2-1; the tabulated D call, TRBD2, remains unverified against the DNA. TRBV21-1 is reported as a pseudogene. The CDR3 totals 16 residues. CDR3 in amino acids: CASSEEREGRGNEQFF. As DNA, the CDR3 is TGTGCCAGCAGCGAAGAGCGGGAGGGCCGGGGGAATGAGCAGTTCTTC.

The chain uses TRBV11-3 and TRBJ2-7; the D gene is possibly TRBD1 (5 bases). Looked up from germline, CDR1 is SGHNT and CDR2 is YENEEA. The CDR3 sequence is 14 residues long. The ends were cut back, 6 bases at V and 3 bases at J, with 15 bases in the middle. The CDR3 DNA reads as TGTGCCAGCAGTCAGAGAGACAGATTCTACGAGCAGTACTTC. Translating gives CASSQRDRFYEQYF.

The chain recombines TRBV27 with TRBJ2-2; D might be TRBD1 (7 bases). Trimming removed 7 bases at V and 4 bases at J, with 22 bases between. Germline V lookup: CDR1 MNHEY, CDR2 SMNVEV (reference sequence). CDR3 length: 17 residues. CDR3 coding DNA: TGTGCCAGCACCAGAAACAGGGGAGGTTTTTCCACCGGGGAGCTGTTTTTT. Translated: CASTRNRGGFSTGELFF.

V is TRBV9 and J is TRBJ2-7; D uncertain. Germline V gene sequence: CDR1 SGDLS, CDR2 YYNGEE. CDR3 length: 13 amino acids. Trimming removed 0 bases from V and 4 bases from J, with 8 bases in between. The CDR3 protein is CASSVGVAYEQYF. For the CDR3, the DNA is TGTGCCAGCAGCGTAGGAGTAGCTTACGAGCAGTACTTC.

This rearrangement joins TRBV5-8 to TRBJ2-2; D gene unclear. The CDR3 contains 13 residues. The V gene's germline CDR1 is SGHTS and CDR2 YDEGEE. Trimming removed 0 bases from V and 9 bases from J, with 9 bases in between. CDR3 bases: TGTGCCAGCAGCTTGGGGCCGAGTAGGGAGCTGTTTTTT. The encoded protein is CASSLGPSRELFF.

V gene TRBV16 combines with J gene TRBJ1-2, with no clear D. The CDR3 has 11 amino acids. V gave up 5 bases and J gave up 8 bases, with 9 bases separating them. The germline V gene encodes CDR1 KGHSY and CDR2 FQNENV. CDR3 DNA: TGTGCCAGCAGCTCAGCTTTGGGCTACACCTTC. As protein: CASSSALGYTF.